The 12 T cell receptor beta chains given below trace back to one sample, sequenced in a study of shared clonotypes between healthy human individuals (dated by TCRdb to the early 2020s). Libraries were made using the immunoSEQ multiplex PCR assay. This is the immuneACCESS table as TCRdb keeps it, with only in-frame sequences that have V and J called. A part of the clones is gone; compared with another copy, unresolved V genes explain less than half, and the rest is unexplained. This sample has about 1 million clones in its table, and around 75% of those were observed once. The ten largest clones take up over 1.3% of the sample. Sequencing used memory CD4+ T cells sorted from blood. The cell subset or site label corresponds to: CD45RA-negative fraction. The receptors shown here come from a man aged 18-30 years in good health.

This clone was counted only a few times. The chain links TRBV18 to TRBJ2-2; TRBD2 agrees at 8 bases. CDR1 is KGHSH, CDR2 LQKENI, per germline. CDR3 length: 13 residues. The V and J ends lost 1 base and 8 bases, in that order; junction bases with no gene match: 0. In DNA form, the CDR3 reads TGTGCCAGCTCACCACTAGCGGGAGGGGAGCTGTTTTTT. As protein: CASSPLAGGELFF. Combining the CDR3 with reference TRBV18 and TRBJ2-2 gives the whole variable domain NAGVMQNPRHLVRRRGQEARLRCSPMKGHSHVYWYRQLPEEGLKFMVYLQKENIIDESGMPKERFSAEFPKEGPSILRIQQVVRGDSAAYFCASSPLAGGELFFGEGSRLTVL.

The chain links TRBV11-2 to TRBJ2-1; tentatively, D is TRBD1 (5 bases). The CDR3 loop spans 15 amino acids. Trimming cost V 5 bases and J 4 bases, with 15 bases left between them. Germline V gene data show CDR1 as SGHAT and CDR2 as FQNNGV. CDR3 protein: CASSQQIGVYNEQFF. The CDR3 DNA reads TGTGCCAGCAGCCAACAAATAGGGGTTTACAATGAGCAGTTCTTC.

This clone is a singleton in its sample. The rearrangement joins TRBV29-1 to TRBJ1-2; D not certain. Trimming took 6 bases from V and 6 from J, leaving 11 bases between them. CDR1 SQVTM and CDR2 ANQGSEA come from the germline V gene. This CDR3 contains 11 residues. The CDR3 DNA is TGCAGCGTCCTCGGAGTGGATGGCTACACCTTC. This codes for CSVLGVDGYTF.

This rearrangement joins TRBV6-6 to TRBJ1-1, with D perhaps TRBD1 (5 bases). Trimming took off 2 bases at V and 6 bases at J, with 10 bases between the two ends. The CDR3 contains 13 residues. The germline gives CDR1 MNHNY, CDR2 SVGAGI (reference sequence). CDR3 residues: CASSYRGFPEAFF. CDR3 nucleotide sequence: TGTGCCAGCAGTTACAGGGGATTCCCTGAAGCTTTCTTT.

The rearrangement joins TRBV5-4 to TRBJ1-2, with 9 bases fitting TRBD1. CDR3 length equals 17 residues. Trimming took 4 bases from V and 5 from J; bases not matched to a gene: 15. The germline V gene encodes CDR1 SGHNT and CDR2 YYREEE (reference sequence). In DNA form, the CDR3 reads TGTGCCAGCAGCACACCGGGACAGGGCTGGACGGGATATGGCTACACCTTC. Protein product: CASSTPGQGWTGYGYTF.

The CDR3 here is CASRPSGGSSYNSPLHF. The DNA of the CDR3 is TGTGCCAGCAGACCCTCCGGGGGGAGCTCCTATAATTCACCCCTCCACTTT. The rearrangement uses TRBV25-1 and TRBJ1-6, with D perhaps TRBD1 (5 bases). The V gene's germline CDR1 is MGHDK and CDR2 SYGVNS. V was shortened by 6 bases and J by 0 bases, with 15 bases between the two germline ends. CDR3 length: 17 amino acids.

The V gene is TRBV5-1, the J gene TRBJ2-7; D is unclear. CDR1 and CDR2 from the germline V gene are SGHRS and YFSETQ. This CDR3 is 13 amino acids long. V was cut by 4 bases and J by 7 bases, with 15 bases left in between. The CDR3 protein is CASSPRQAGEQYF. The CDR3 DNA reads TGCGCCAGCAGCCCCCGGCAGGCAGGAGAGCAGTACTTC.

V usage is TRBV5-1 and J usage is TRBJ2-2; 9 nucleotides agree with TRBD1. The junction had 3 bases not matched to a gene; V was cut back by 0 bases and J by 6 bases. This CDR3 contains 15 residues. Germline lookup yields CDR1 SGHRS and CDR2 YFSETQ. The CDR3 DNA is TGCGCCAGCAGCTTGGACAGGGGGCTGCCCGGGGAGCTGTTTTTT. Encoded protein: CASSLDRGLPGELFF.

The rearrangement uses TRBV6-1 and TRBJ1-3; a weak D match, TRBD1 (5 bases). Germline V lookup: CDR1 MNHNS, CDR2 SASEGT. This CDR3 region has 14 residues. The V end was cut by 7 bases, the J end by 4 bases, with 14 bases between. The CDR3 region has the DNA TGTGCCAGCAAGAATCAGGGTGACGGAAACACCATATATTTT. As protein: CASKNQGDGNTIYF.

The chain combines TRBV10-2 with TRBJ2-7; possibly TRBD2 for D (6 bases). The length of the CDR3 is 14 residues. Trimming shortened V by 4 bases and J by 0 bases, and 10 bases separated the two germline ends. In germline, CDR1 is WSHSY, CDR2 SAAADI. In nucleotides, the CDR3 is TGCGCCAGCAGTGGGGCGGGGCTCTCCTACGAGCAGTACTTC. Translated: CASSGAGLSYEQYF.

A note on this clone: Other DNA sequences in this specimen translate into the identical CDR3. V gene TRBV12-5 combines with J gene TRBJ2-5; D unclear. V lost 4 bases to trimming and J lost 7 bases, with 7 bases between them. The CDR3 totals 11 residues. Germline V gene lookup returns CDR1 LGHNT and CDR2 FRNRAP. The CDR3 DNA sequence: TGTGCTAGTGGTTCGGGCGGGACCCAGTACTTC. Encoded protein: CASGSGGTQYF.

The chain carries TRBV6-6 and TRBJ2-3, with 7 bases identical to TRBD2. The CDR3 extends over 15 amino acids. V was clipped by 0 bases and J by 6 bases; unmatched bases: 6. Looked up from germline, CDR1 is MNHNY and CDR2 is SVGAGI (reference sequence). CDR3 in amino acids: CASSYSAGAGDTQYF. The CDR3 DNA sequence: TGTGCCAGCAGTTACTCTGCGGGAGCAGGTGATACGCAGTATTTT.